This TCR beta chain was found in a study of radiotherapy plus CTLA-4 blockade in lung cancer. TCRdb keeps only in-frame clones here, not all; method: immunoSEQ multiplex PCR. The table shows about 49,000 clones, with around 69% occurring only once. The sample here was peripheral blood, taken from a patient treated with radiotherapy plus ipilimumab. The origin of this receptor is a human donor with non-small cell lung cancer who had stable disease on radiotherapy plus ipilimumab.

The DNA of the CDR3 is TGTGCCAGCAGCCCCGTCGGAGGGGGAACTGAAGCTTTCTTT. It specifies CASSPVGGGTEAFF. The V gene is TRBV7-2, the J gene TRBJ1-1, with D perhaps TRBD1 (6 bases). The CDR3 runs to 14 residues. In germline, CDR1 is SGHTA, CDR2 FQGNSA. Trimming pared 5 bases from V and 5 bases from J, leaving 15 bases between.